Each of the 32 T cell receptor beta chains below was sequenced from the same sample in a study of CD8+ T cells in alopecia areata. Extracted RNA was reverse transcribed into cDNA, the sequencing template. Using immunoSEQ multiplex PCR, the repertoire was profiled, and TCRdb retains in-frame clones only, with some absent. The record shows 1,500 to 2,000 clones for this sample, with no singletons present. The sample was lesional skin. The source is a C3H/HeJ mouse with alopecia areata. These mice share the MHC haplotype H2-k.

This clone was recorded at least ten times. Mouse gene names apply. The CDR3 extends 4 residues past the end of the read, so its final part is completed from the germline J gene. The chain has TRBV19 and TRBJ1-1; the D is unclear. The ends were cut back, 2 bases at V and 0 bases at J, with 8 bases in the middle. Looked up from germline, CDR1 is FNHDT and CDR2 is SITEND (reference sequence). The CDR3 contains 14 residues. CDR3 in amino acids: CASSIRHANTEVFF. The CDR3 bases that were read are TGTGCCAGCAGTATCAGACACGCAAACACA. The full variable domain, with the rest looked up from reference TRBV19 and TRBJ1-1, is GGIITQTPKFLIGQEGQKLTLKCQQNFNHDTMYWYRQDSGKGLRLIYYSITENDLQKGDLSEGYDASREKKSSFSLTVTSAQKNEMAVFLCASSIRHANTEVFFGKGTRLTVV.

There are a few counts of this clone. A mismatch at residue 15 separates the TCRdb protein from the translated DNA, so the protein presented here was translated from the DNA. Germline and genes: mouse. The read comes to an end 3 residues before the CDR3 does, leaving the germline J gene to fill in the end. V is TRBV13-1 and J is TRBJ1-6; 12 nucleotides match TRBD1. TRBJ1-6 is given ORF status, its function remaining uncertain. This CDR3 contains 18 residues. Germline V CDR1 and CDR2: NSHNY, SYGAGN. Incomplete CDR3 DNA: TGTGCCAGCGGTGATGGGGACAGGGGGCTTTCCTATAATTCGCCC. Translating it yields CASGDGDRGLSYNSP. The full CDR3 is CASGDGDRGLSYNSPLYF.

This clone occurred a few times. A read error is likely here: a far larger clone is one base away. Genes here carry mouse names. The read terminates 4 residues before the CDR3 end, so the remaining end is supplied by the germline J gene. The same CDR3 can be traced to other DNA sequences in this sample. The chain uses TRBV13-1 and TRBJ1-2; a possible D gene is TRBD1 (6 bases). The germline V gene encodes CDR1 NSHNY and CDR2 SYGAGN. This CDR3 has 14 amino acids. CDR3 loop: CASSEGLGGRDYTF. The sequenced CDR3 bases are TGTGCCAGCAGTGAGGGACTCGGGGGGCGC.

This clone was detected many times. The gene symbols are mouse symbols. The read gets to within 4 residues of the CDR3 end, and the germline J gene fills in the rest. This chain joins TRBV12-2 and TRBJ2-7; 9 bases are shared with TRBD2. CDR1 and CDR2 from the germline V gene are SGHLS and HYDKME. The CDR3 covers 14 residues. The CDR3 reads CASSLWGGAYEQYF. CDR3 bases read: TGTGCCAGCTCTCTCTGGGGGGGCGCTTAT. The full variable domain, its missing parts supplied by reference TRBV12-2 and TRBJ2-7, is NSGVVQSPRYIIKGKGERSILKCIPISGHLSVAWYQQTQGQELKFFIQHYDKMERDKGNLPSRFSVQQFDDYHSEMNMSALELEDSAVYFCASSLWGGAYEQYFGPGTRLTVL.

As for this clone: The gene names here belong to mouse. The read stops 4 residues short of the end of the CDR3; the missing end is completed from the germline J gene. The V call is TRBV30, the J call TRBJ2-4; 9 bases are shared with TRBD1. CDR3 length: 14 amino acids. Germline V CDR1 and CDR2: SQVVS, ANEGSEA. V trimming: 3 bases; J trimming: 1 base; junction bases outside the gene matches: 2. CDR3: CSSRGDRGQNTLYF. The CDR3 DNA, read in part, is TGTAGTTCTAGGGGGGACAGGGGTCAAAAC.

This clone was counted many times. These gene names are mouse names. The CDR3 goes on 4 residues after the read ends, and that part is filled in from the germline J gene. J is TRBJ2-3 and V is TRBV13-2; 11 nucleotides agree with TRBD2. CDR3 length: 15 amino acids. CDR1 and CDR2 from the germline V gene are NNHNN and SYGAGS (reference sequence). The sequenced CDR3 bases are TGTGCCAGCGGTGAAAAAGACTGGGGGGGAGAA. Translation gives CASGEKDWGGE. The whole CDR3 protein is CASGEKDWGGETLYF.

This clone is medium-sized in the sample. The DNA translation disagrees with the TCRdb protein at residue 12, so the protein in this description comes from the DNA. The gene names given are mouse names. Read data end 3 residues before the CDR3 end; the end is taken from the germline J gene. The chain joins TRBV13-1 to TRBJ1-6; 7 bases match TRBD1. TRBJ1-6 is known as an ORF, though its function is uncertain. CDR3 length equals 15 residues. Germline loops: CDR1 NSHNY, CDR2 SYGAGN. Unmatched junction bases numbered 1, after V lost 2 bases and J lost 2 bases. The CDR3 sequence: CASSEGTAYNSPLYF. The sequenced part of the CDR3 DNA is TGTGCCAGCAGTGAGGGGACAGCCTATAATTCGCCC.

For this clone: This sequence is one base from a far larger clone and is likely a read error. Gene names denote mouse genes. With the read ending 4 residues before the CDR3 end, the germline J gene is used to fill in that end. The V gene is TRBV19, the J gene TRBJ2-5; tentative D call: TRBD1 (6 bases). This CDR3 is built from 14 residues. The V gene's germline CDR1 is FNHDT and CDR2 SITEND (reference sequence). The CDR3 loop reads CASSIGHREDTQYF. The CDR3 DNA, read in part, is TGTGCCAGCAGTATTGGGCACAGGGAGGAC.

This clone has a count of ten or more. Gene labels here are mouse ones. The CDR3 end lies 4 residues beyond the end of the read and is filled in from the germline J gene. The V call is TRBV5, the J call TRBJ2-7; 10 bases map to TRBD2. V gave up 2 bases and J gave up 3 bases; unmatched junction bases: 4. The CDR3 totals 15 residues. The germline V gene encodes CDR1 LGHNA and CDR2 YNLKQL (reference sequence). The part of the CDR3 DNA that was read is TGTGCCAGCAGCCAAAGGGACTGGGGATTCTAT. This codes for CASSQRDWGFY. The full CDR3 protein reads CASSQRDWGFYEQYF.

Remarks on this clone: Mouse germline and gene names are used. Read data end 4 residues before the CDR3 end; the end is taken from the germline J gene. The chain is built from TRBV5 and TRBJ2-7, with 9 positions matching TRBD2. This CDR3 is built from 15 residues. Losses at the gene ends were 2 bases for V and 2 bases for J; bases not matched to a gene: 4. Germline V lookup: CDR1 LGHNA, CDR2 YNLKQL (reference sequence). The CDR3 region is CASSQQTGGTYEQYF. The covered CDR3 bases are TGTGCCAGCAGCCAACAGACTGGGGGCACCTAT.

This clone showed up many times. Mouse gene names and germline throughout. The read is 4 residues too short to cover the CDR3 end, so that end is filled in from the germline J gene. The chain is built from TRBV29 and TRBJ1-4; 8 bases are a match to TRBD1. The CDR3 loop spans 14 amino acids. Looked up from germline, CDR1 is MSHET and CDR2 is SYDVDS. Incomplete CDR3 DNA: TGTGCTAGCAGTTTACAGGGGGCGGGCGAA. Translating gives CASSLQGAGE. The complete CDR3 reads CASSLQGAGERLFF.

This clone has at least ten counts. Germline and genes here are mouse. The missing CDR3 end, 4 residues past where the read stops, is filled in from the germline J gene. The V gene is TRBV5, the J gene TRBJ2-7, with TRBD2 identical over 7 bases. CDR1 and CDR2 (germline): LGHNA, YNLKQL (reference sequence). CDR3 length equals 13 residues. CDR3 DNA (partial): TGTGCCAGCAGCCAAGATGGGGGGTAT. This translates into CASSQDGGY. In full, the CDR3 reads CASSQDGGYEQYF.

The sample holds many counts of this clone. The gene symbols are mouse symbols. The DNA read from the CDR3 is TGTGCCAGCAGTATTGAACATAACCAAGAC. Encoded protein: CASSIEHNQD. The CDR3 in full is CASSIEHNQDTQYF. The gene calls are TRBV19 and TRBJ2-5; D not resolved. The CDR3 end is not reached by the read, which stops 4 residues before it; the germline J gene fills it in. This CDR3 has 14 amino acids. Germline V lookup: CDR1 FNHDT, CDR2 SITEND (reference sequence). Trimming took 2 bases from V and 0 from J, leaving 7 bases between them.

This clone was recorded many times. Gene names denote mouse genes. The observed sequence ends 4 residues before the CDR3 terminus, with the missing tail filled in from the germline J gene. The chain uses TRBV5 and TRBJ1-1; tentative D call: TRBD1 (5 bases). The CDR3 loop spans 15 amino acids. Germline V gene data show CDR1 as LGHNA and CDR2 as YNLKQL (reference sequence). With 0 bases removed from V and 0 bases from J, the gap between germline ends came to 8 bases. CDR3 amino acids: CASSQEDNANTEVFF. CDR3 DNA, as far as it was read: TGTGCCAGCAGCCAAGAGGACAATGCAAACACA.

At least ten counts were recorded for this clone. Mouse gene names apply. The CDR3 region is CASSDRQVNERLFF. Partial CDR3 DNA: TGTGCCAGCAGTGATCGGCAGGTCAACGAA. V is TRBV13-3 and J is TRBJ1-4; D unresolved. The missing CDR3 end, 4 residues past where the read stops, is filled in from the germline J gene. Germline CDR1 is NNHDY and CDR2 is SYVADS. Trimming left V 1 base short and J 4 bases short, with 8 bases between. The CDR3 totals 14 residues.

This clone was detected ten times or more. Gene names are mouse gene names. The read gets to within 4 residues of the CDR3 end, and the germline J gene fills in the rest. The chain combines TRBV31 with TRBJ1-1; 8 bases fit TRBD1. Trimming at V came to 1 base and at J to 1 base, leaving 5 bases not matched to a gene. There are 15 residues in the CDR3. Germline loops: CDR1 GKSSPN, CDR2 SITVG. The DNA read from the CDR3 is TGTGCCTGGAGTCCGACCGACAGGGGAAACACA. This translates into CAWSPTDRGNT. The whole CDR3 sequence reads CAWSPTDRGNTEVFF.

In this sample, this clone turned up many times. Any gene name here is a mouse gene name. The DNA ends 4 residues before the CDR3 does, and the rest of the CDR3 is filled in from the germline J gene. This chain uses TRBV1 with TRBJ2-5, with 10 nucleotides matching TRBD2. Germline V CDR1 and CDR2: NSQYPW, LRSPGD (reference sequence). The CDR3 sequence is 16 residues long. The V and J ends lost 0 bases and 3 bases, in that order; junction bases with no gene match: 3. The CDR3 loop is CTCSADDWGEQDTQYF. The sequenced CDR3 bases are TGCACCTGCAGTGCAGATGACTGGGGGGAGCAAGAC. Drawing the rest from reference TRBV1 and TRBJ2-5, the complete variable domain is VTLLEQNPRWRLVPRGQAVNLRCILKNSQYPWMSWYQQDLQKQLQWLFTLRSPGDKEVKSLPGADYLATRVTDTELRLQVANMSQGRTLYCTCSADDWGEQDTQYFGPGTRLLVL.

This clone was seen repeatedly, ten times or more. Genes and germline come from the mouse. The CDR3 is cut off 4 residues early in the read; its end comes from the germline J gene. The chain carries TRBV31 and TRBJ1-1; perhaps TRBD1 as D (5 bases). The germline gives CDR1 GKSSPN, CDR2 SITVG. The CDR3 spans 12 residues. Partial CDR3 DNA: TGTGCCTGGAGTCCCGGACATACA. It translates to CAWSPGHT. The full CDR3 protein is CAWSPGHTEVFF.

This clone was detected ten times or more. Mouse gene names apply. The observed sequence ends 4 residues before the CDR3 terminus, with the missing tail filled in from the germline J gene. This rearrangement joins TRBV19 to TRBJ1-2; TRBD1 is a possible D gene (6 bases). The V and J ends lost 5 bases and 0 bases respectively, with 11 bases between them. Germline V gene lookup returns CDR1 FNHDT and CDR2 SITEND (reference sequence). The CDR3 loop spans 14 amino acids. The sequenced CDR3 bases are TGTGCCAGCAGAAGGGACAATGCAAACTCC. Its translation is CASRRDNANS. The full CDR3 is CASRRDNANSDYTF.

This clone has a count of ten or more. Gene names are the mouse ones. The read falls 4 residues short of the CDR3 end, and the missing part is taken from the germline J gene. V is TRBV13-3 and J is TRBJ2-5, with 7 bases aligning to TRBD1. The V and J ends lost 2 bases and 3 bases, in that order; junction bases with no gene match: 3. The CDR3 totals 14 residues. Germline V CDR1 and CDR2: NNHDY, SYVADS. The CDR3 sequence is CASSEMGQQDTQYF. CDR3 bases read: TGTGCCAGCAGTGAAATGGGACAGCAAGAC.

This clone has ten or more counts. Gene names and germline refer to mouse. Sequencing ends 4 residues short of the CDR3 end; the germline J gene provides the rest. The chain joins TRBV31 to TRBJ1-2, with D possibly TRBD1 on 6 matching bases. This CDR3 has 13 amino acids. Germline CDR1 and CDR2: GKSSPN and SITVG. Trimming pared 2 bases from V and 2 bases from J, leaving 9 bases between. The part of the CDR3 DNA that was read is TGTGCCTGGAGTTCAACAGGGAACTCC. This sequence encodes CAWSSTGNS. The whole CDR3 protein is CAWSSTGNSDYTF.

This clone was observed at least ten times. A read error likely explains this, since a far larger clone differs by one base. Mouse names are used for the genes. The part of the CDR3 DNA that was read is TGTGCCAGCAGCCGGGACAGGGCGAACACCGGG. Its protein is CASSRDRANTG. The CDR3 in full is CASSRDRANTGQLYF. The J gene is TRBJ2-2, the V gene TRBV5; 9 nucleotides agree with TRBD1. The CDR3 end falls 4 residues outside the read, so it is completed with the germline J gene. The germline gives CDR1 LGHNA, CDR2 YNLKQL (reference sequence). The CDR3 extends over 15 amino acids. V lost 4 bases and J lost 2; bases outside the gene matches: 2.

Worth noting for this clone: Gene names denote mouse genes. The CDR3 goes on 4 residues after the read ends, and that part is filled in from the germline J gene. V gene TRBV24 combines with J gene TRBJ1-1; maybe TRBD1 (6 bases). This CDR3 has 13 residues. Germline loops: CDR1 KGHTA, CDR2 FRNEEI. The CDR3 DNA, read in part, is TGTGCCAGCAGTCGAAAGCGGGACAAA. Protein: CASSRKRDK. In full, the CDR3 is CASSRKRDKEVFF.

This clone occurred many times. Gene labels here are mouse ones. The covered CDR3 bases are TGTGCCAGCGGTGGTACAGGGGACTCC. This translates into CASGGTGDS. The full CDR3 protein is CASGGTGDSDYTF. The chain recombines TRBV13-2 with TRBJ1-2; 7 nucleotides align to TRBD1. From the germline J gene comes the end of the CDR3, since the read stops 4 residues before it. Germline CDR1 and CDR2: NNHNN and SYGAGS (reference sequence). V lost 3 bases to trimming and J lost 3 bases; unmatched junction nucleotides: 2. CDR3 length: 13 residues.

This clone occurred a few times. A far larger clone is just one base off, so this is likely a read error. Germline and genes here are mouse. The read stops 4 residues short of the end of the CDR3; the missing end is completed from the germline J gene. The gene calls are TRBV13-1 and TRBJ2-2; a weak D match, TRBD1 (5 bases). With 2 bases removed from V and 5 bases from J, the gap between germline ends came to 10 bases. Germline lookup yields CDR1 NSHNY and CDR2 SYGAGN. The CDR3 has 14 amino acids. The CDR3 loop is CASSDREPTGQLYF. CDR3 bases read: TGTGCCAGCAGTGACAGGGAGCCGACCGGG.

This clone is judged medium-sized (0.01 to 0.1%). Mouse gene names apply. The read comes to an end 4 residues before the CDR3 does, leaving the germline J gene to fill in the end. The rearrangement uses TRBV13-1 and TRBJ2-3; possibly TRBD1 for D (5 bases). V lost 0 bases, J lost 0 bases, and 11 bases lay in between. CDR1 and CDR2 from the germline V gene are NSHNY and SYGAGN. CDR3 size: 16 residues. Partial CDR3 DNA: TGTGCCAGCAGTGATGCCCGGACATCTAGTGCAGAA. This codes for CASSDARTSSAE. The full-length CDR3 reads as CASSDARTSSAETLYF.

By sample share, this clone is medium-sized (0.01 to 0.1%). The listed genes are named as in mouse. Read data end 4 residues before the CDR3 end; the end is taken from the germline J gene. The J gene is TRBJ2-2, the V gene TRBV19; D is possibly TRBD2 (6 bases). Trimming cost V 4 bases and J 3 bases, with 13 bases left between them. The germline V gene has CDR1 FNHDT and CDR2 SITEND (reference sequence). CDR3 length: 15 residues. CDR3 in amino acids: CASSRNRGDTGQLYF. The covered CDR3 bases are TGTGCCAGCAGTCGGAACCGGGGGGACACCGGG.

This clone is deemed medium-sized. Germline and genes: mouse. Read sequence stops 4 residues before the CDR3 end, and the germline J gene provides the missing end. The chain links TRBV19 to TRBJ2-7; TRBD1 aligns across 12 bases. The CDR3 covers 15 residues. Germline CDR1 and CDR2: FNHDT and SITEND (reference sequence). The sequenced CDR3 bases are TGTGCCAGCAGTATCCGGGACAGGGGGCTGTAT. This codes for CASSIRDRGLY. The whole CDR3 sequence is CASSIRDRGLYEQYF.

By share of the sample, this clone is medium-sized. Here the gene names and germline are mouse. The DNA ends 4 residues before the CDR3 does, and the rest of the CDR3 is filled in from the germline J gene. The V gene is TRBV17, the J gene TRBJ2-3; D is unresolved. This CDR3 has 15 residues. Trimming shortened V by 0 bases and J by 0 bases, and 7 bases separated the two germline ends. Per germline, CDR1 MNHDT and CDR2 YYDKIL. The DNA read from the CDR3 is TGTGCTAGCAGTAGAGACAGGTCTAGTGCAGAA. Translated: CASSRDRSSAE. The whole CDR3 sequence is CASSRDRSSAETLYF.

This clone ranks as medium-sized. Germline and genes: mouse. The sequence runs out 4 residues before the end of the CDR3; the remainder is reconstructed from the germline J gene. The rearrangement joins TRBV13-2 to TRBJ2-5; 10 bases match TRBD1. V dropped 1 base and J dropped 2; count of bases not matched to a gene: 4. CDR1 and CDR2 (germline): NNHNN, SYGAGS (reference sequence). The CDR3 extends over 16 amino acids. CDR3 in amino acids: CASGDWDRGGQDTQYF. The CDR3 bases that were read are TGTGCCAGCGGTGATTGGGACAGGGGAGGCCAAGAC.

This clone was seen a few times. Gene and germline names: mouse. The read comes to an end 4 residues before the CDR3 does, leaving the germline J gene to fill in the end. The chain carries TRBV15 and TRBJ1-2, with 8 bases that match TRBD1. Germline V lookup: CDR1 SGHND, CDR2 FRSKSL. This CDR3 is built from 15 residues. Trimming cost V 3 bases and J 0 bases; bases outside gene matches: 3. This CDR3 is CASSFLGQANSDYTF. CDR3 bases read: TGTGCCAGCAGTTTTCTGGGACAGGCAAACTCC.

This clone came up many times. These gene names are mouse names. The CDR3 goes on 4 residues after the read ends, and that part is filled in from the germline J gene. This chain links TRBV1 with TRBJ1-1, with 10 bases aligning to TRBD1. CDR3 length: 15 residues. Looked up from germline, CDR1 is NSQYPW and CDR2 is LRSPGD (reference sequence). V trimming: 2 bases; J trimming: 4 bases; junction bases outside the gene matches: 4. CDR3 bases read: TGCACCTGCAGTGCAAGACAGGGGGCAGGCACA. Translated: CTCSARQGAGT. The full CDR3 sequence reads CTCSARQGAGTEVFF.